This TCR beta chain appears in the sequencing data of a study of blood T cells in healthy people across ages. CDR1 is MNHEY and CDR2 is SVGAGI in the germline V gene. The CDR3 contains 11 residues. A second about 7 to 12 cycle PCR used barcoded and J-beta primers. TCRdb re-called the 5' RACE reads through MiXCR, storing one row per CDR3 protein. The table shows 700,000 to 900,000 distinct CDR3 sequences, with approximately 24% occurring only once. This same sample was also part of a study on T cells of mothers and their children.

The material sequenced was blood. The V call is TRBV6-5, the J call TRBJ2-5; maybe TRBD2 (6 bases). The J call may be wrong; the DNA end is better matched by TRBJ2-1. This sequence originates from a boy younger than 18 in good health. In DNA, the CDR3 is TGTGCCAGCAGTCCGGGAGCTGAGCAGTTCTTC. The encoded protein is CASSPGAEQFF.